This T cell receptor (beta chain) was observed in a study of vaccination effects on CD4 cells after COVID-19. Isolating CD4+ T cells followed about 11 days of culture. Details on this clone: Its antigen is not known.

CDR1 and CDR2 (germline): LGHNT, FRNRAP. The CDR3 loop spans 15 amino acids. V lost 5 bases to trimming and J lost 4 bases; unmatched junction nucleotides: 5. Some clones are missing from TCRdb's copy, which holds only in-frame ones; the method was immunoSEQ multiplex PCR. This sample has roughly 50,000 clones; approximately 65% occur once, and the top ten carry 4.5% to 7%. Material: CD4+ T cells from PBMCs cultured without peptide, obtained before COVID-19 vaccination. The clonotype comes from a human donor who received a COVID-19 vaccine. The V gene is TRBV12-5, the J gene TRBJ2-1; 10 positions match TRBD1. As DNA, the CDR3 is TGTGCTAGTGGTCCACCGGGACAGGGGTACAATGAGCAGTTCTTC. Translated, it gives CASGPPGQGYNEQFF.